This entry lists 24 T cell receptor beta chains sequenced from one sample in a study of spatial heterogeneity in lung cancer. Noted time point: sample taken at primary tumor resection. Sequencing of whole RNA from tumor, nontumor lung or frozen PBMC involved no sorting. TCRdb re-called the 5' RACE reads with MiXCR, one entry per CDR3 protein. Among about 52,000 distinct CDR3 sequences, around 6.7% were seen once, and the ten largest hold about 2.6%. The input for sequencing was PBMCs, taken at surgery. The receptors originated from a female donor with early-stage non-small cell lung cancer.

This clonotype was observed at least ten times. The rearrangement joins TRBV18 to TRBJ2-7; 10 nucleotides line up with TRBD1. The V and J ends lost 4 bases and 2 bases, in that order; junction bases with no gene match: 8. The length of the CDR3 is 16 residues. Looked up from germline, CDR1 is KGHSH and CDR2 is LQKENI. The CDR3 DNA follows: TGTGCCAGCTCACGATCCGGGGGACAGGGGACCTACGAGCAGTACTTC. It is translated as CASSRSGGQGTYEQYF.

This clonotype was detected many times. V gene TRBV28 combines with J gene TRBJ2-2; D unresolved. The CDR3 runs to 13 residues. The germline V gene has CDR1 MDHEN and CDR2 SYDVKM. V shed 2 bases and J shed 6 bases, with 7 bases lying between them. CDR3 sequence reads: CASSLRDAGELFF. CDR3 DNA: TGTGCCAGCAGTTTACGAGACGCCGGGGAGCTGTTTTTT.

This clonotype has at least ten counts. The CDR3 region is CASQSGGGLDTQYF. CDR3 bases: TGTGCCAGCCAATCGGGCGGGGGGCTAGATACGCAGTATTTT. The rearrangement uses TRBV28 and TRBJ2-3; 8 bases align to TRBD2. J was trimmed by 5 bases and V by 8 bases; bases with no gene match: 9. Germline CDR1 and CDR2: MDHEN and SYDVKM. The CDR3 runs 14 residues.

The rearrangement links TRBV18 to TRBJ1-1, with 8 bases identical to TRBD1. The V gene end was trimmed by 0 bases and the J gene end by 4 bases; junction bases not matched to a gene: 7. The CDR3 runs to 16 residues. The germline V gene has CDR1 KGHSH and CDR2 LQKENI. The CDR3 nucleotides are TGTGCCAGCTCACCACCCCTGACAGGGGCTGTCACTGAAGCTTTCTTT. Encoded protein: CASSPPLTGAVTEAFF.

There are a few counts of this clonotype. The rearrangement links TRBV5-1 to TRBJ2-3; 8 bases match TRBD1. The V and J ends lost 7 bases and 0 bases, in that order; junction bases with no gene match: 4. Germline V lookup: CDR1 SGHRS, CDR2 YFSETQ. CDR3 length equals 14 residues. The CDR3 bases are TGCGCCAGCTATTGGACAGGGAGCACAGATACGCAGTATTTT. It specifies CASYWTGSTDTQYF. Full variable domain (outside the CDR3, taken from reference TRBV5-1 and TRBJ2-3): KAGVTQTPRYLIKTRGQQVTLSCSPISGHRSVSWYQQTPGQGLQFLFEYFSETQRNKGNFPGRFSGRQFSNSRSEMNVSTLELGDSALYLCASYWTGSTDTQYFGPGTRLTVL.

This clonotype has ten or more counts. The rearrangement joins TRBV28 to TRBJ2-1; 7 positions agree with TRBD1. This CDR3 region has 14 residues. The J segment lost 0 bases and the V segment lost 9 bases, leaving 5 bases of the junction unmatched. Germline-derived CDR1 and CDR2 are MDHEN and SYDVKM. DNA for the CDR3: TGTGCCAGTAAGGGACAGAGCTCCTACAATGAGCAGTTCTTC. It translates to CASKGQSSYNEQFF.

As concerns this clonotype: No conserved phenylalanine or tryptophan ends this CDR3, so it is likely a read error. The CDR3 bases are TGTGCCAGCAGCCTTACTGGGCAGGGGAATCAGCCCCAGCATTTG. This gives the protein CASSLTGQGNQPQHL. This sequence joins TRBV11-2 and TRBJ1-5, with a weak D call TRBD1 (6 bases). The CDR3 extends over 15 amino acids. Per the germline V gene, CDR1 is SGHAT and CDR2 is FQNNGV. Trimming shortened V by 5 bases and J by 4 bases, and 15 bases separated the two germline ends.

This clonotype came up many times. This chain links TRBV29-1 with TRBJ1-5; no clear D. Trimming cost V 4 bases and J 0 bases, with 4 bases left between them. In germline, CDR1 is SQVTM, CDR2 ANQGSEA. The CDR3 is 12 residues long. The CDR3 region is CSVGDSNQPQHF. The CDR3 nucleotides read TGCAGCGTTGGTGATAGCAATCAGCCCCAGCATTTT. The full variable domain, its missing parts supplied by reference TRBV29-1 and TRBJ1-5, is SAVISQKPSRDICQRGTSLTIQCQVDSQVTMMFWYRQQPGQSLTLIATANQGSEATYESGFVIDKFPISRPNLTFSTLTVSNMSPEDSSIYLCSVGDSNQPQHFGDGTRLSIL.

This clonotype was counted only a few times. The chain uses TRBV7-2 and TRBJ2-5; no firm D call. CDR3 length: 13 amino acids. Trimming took off 6 bases at V and 5 bases at J, with 13 bases between the two ends. CDR1 is SGHTA, CDR2 FQGNSA, per germline. The CDR3 spells CASRYSSGETQYF. The CDR3 DNA sequence: TGTGCCAGCAGATATTCGTCCGGGGAGACCCAGTACTTC. Full variable domain (remainder filled in from reference TRBV7-2 and TRBJ2-5): GAGVSQSPSNKVTEKGKDVELRCDPISGHTALYWYRQSLGQGLEFLIYFQGNSAPDKSGLPSDRFSAERTGGSVSTLTIQRTQQEDSAVYLCASRYSSGETQYFGPGTRLLVL.

This clonotype was counted only a few times. This sequence joins TRBV20-1 and TRBJ1-1; 8 bases fit TRBD1. V lost 6 bases, J lost 5 bases, and 8 bases stayed unmatched. From germline, CDR1 is DFQATT and CDR2 SNEGSKA (reference sequence). This CDR3 spans 13 amino acids. The CDR3 loop reads CSARTGRATEAFF. CDR3 DNA: TGCAGTGCCCGGACAGGGAGGGCGACTGAAGCTTTCTTT.

The table lists this clonotype with a few counts. V usage is TRBV20-1 and J usage is TRBJ1-2, with D possibly being TRBD1 (6 bases). This CDR3 has 16 amino acids. The V and J ends lost 2 bases and 2 bases respectively, with 18 bases between them. Germline-derived CDR1 and CDR2 are DFQATT and SNEGSKA (reference sequence). The CDR3 region is CSARQGPITSNYGYTF. The CDR3 nucleotides read TGCAGTGCTAGACAGGGGCCGATCACGTCAAACTATGGCTACACCTTC.

This clonotype was counted a few times. For the CDR3, the DNA is TGCAGTGCTAAAAGACAGATGCGGAATGAGCAGTTCTTC. This encodes CSAKRQMRNEQFF. This sequence joins TRBV20-1 and TRBJ2-1; tentatively, D is TRBD1 (5 bases). Germline CDR1 and CDR2: DFQATT and SNEGSKA (reference sequence). The V end lost 4 bases, the J end lost 7 bases, and 14 bases lay between the germline ends. The CDR3 extends over 13 amino acids.

This clonotype was recorded many times. V is TRBV20-1 and J is TRBJ2-3; 9 positions match TRBD2. From germline, CDR1 is DFQATT and CDR2 SNEGSKA (reference sequence). V lost 5 bases, J lost 4 bases, and 4 bases stayed unmatched. The CDR3 extends over 13 amino acids. The CDR3 protein is CSAWRGGPDTQYF. The CDR3 nucleotides read TGCAGTGCTTGGCGGGGGGGCCCAGATACGCAGTATTTT.

The genes are TRBV20-1 and TRBJ1-6; D not certain. The V end was cut by 3 bases, the J end by 7 bases, with 19 bases between. The CDR3 has 16 amino acids. The germline CDR1 and CDR2 sequences are DFQATT and SNEGSKA (reference sequence). CDR3 loop: CSASSRNYQGNSPLHF. CDR3 nucleotides: TGCAGTGCTAGTAGCCGGAACTACCAAGGAAATTCACCCCTCCACTTT.

This clonotype was detected many times. The V call is TRBV6-1, the J call TRBJ2-2; a weak D match, TRBD1 (5 bases). The germline V gene has CDR1 MNHNS and CDR2 SASEGT. There are 17 residues in the CDR3. Trimming cost V 7 bases and J 0 bases, with 18 bases left between them. The CDR3 reads CASNQGNYVANTGELFF. The DNA of the CDR3 is TGTGCCAGCAATCAGGGCAATTACGTCGCGAACACCGGGGAGCTGTTTTTT.

This clonotype showed up many times. CDR3: CASSPMDGDNEQFF. CDR3 sequence (DNA): TGCGCCAGCAGCCCGATGGATGGGGACAATGAGCAGTTCTTC. The chain has TRBV5-1 and TRBJ2-1; D not certain. Trimming shortened V by 4 bases and J by 5 bases, and 13 bases separated the two germline ends. Germline CDR1 is SGHRS and CDR2 is YFSETQ. The CDR3 loop spans 14 amino acids.

This chain connects TRBV3-1 to TRBJ2-7, with a possible D match to TRBD2 (6 bases). Germline values: CDR1 LGHDT, CDR2 YNNKEL (reference sequence). Trimming took off 1 base at V and 3 bases at J, with 16 bases between the two ends. The CDR3 extends over 16 amino acids. As DNA, the CDR3 is TGTGCCAGCAGCCAAGGGCGGGACGGAGCGCGCTACGAGCAGTACTTC. It yields the protein CASSQGRDGARYEQYF.

This clonotype has more than one count but fewer than ten. This chain uses TRBV7-3 with TRBJ2-7, with D perhaps assigned TRBD1 or TRBD2 (5 bases each). The V end was cut by 4 bases, the J end by 2 bases, with 18 bases between. CDR3 length equals 16 residues. From germline, CDR1 is SGHTA and CDR2 FQGTGA. Written as DNA, the CDR3 is TGTGCCAGCAGCTCCCACCAGGGATCGGGGACCTACGAGCAGTACTTC. It translates to CASSSHQGSGTYEQYF. The full variable domain, with the rest looked up from reference TRBV7-3 and TRBJ2-7, is GAGVSQTPSNKVTEKGKYVELRCDPISGHTALYWYRQSLGQGPEFLIYFQGTGAADDSGLPNDRFFAVRPEGSVSTLKIQRTERGDSAVYLCASSSHQGSGTYEQYFGPGTRLTVT.

There are many counts of this clonotype. This chain uses TRBV20-1 with TRBJ1-3, with D uncertain. Per the germline V gene, CDR1 is DFQATT and CDR2 is SNEGSKA (reference sequence). This CDR3 spans 14 amino acids. Trimming left V 3 bases short and J 0 bases short, with 9 bases between. CDR3 region: CSASLGISGNTIYF. In nucleotides, the CDR3 is TGCAGTGCTAGTCTGGGCATCTCTGGAAACACCATATATTTT.

Many counts were recorded for this clonotype. J is TRBJ2-7 and V is TRBV7-2; D gene ambiguous. V was clipped by 1 base and J by 3 bases, with 10 bases between them. The germline V gene encodes CDR1 SGHTA and CDR2 FQGNSA. The CDR3 extends over 14 amino acids. The CDR3 sequence is CASSLGPADYEQYF. CDR3 coding DNA: TGTGCCAGCAGCTTAGGTCCGGCGGACTACGAGCAGTACTTC.

At least ten counts were recorded for this clonotype. The CDR3 here is CASSARLYQETQYF. DNA of the CDR3: TGTGCCAGCAGCGCTAGGTTGTACCAAGAGACCCAGTACTTC. The chain joins TRBV7-2 to TRBJ2-5; D call uncertain. Germline CDR1 reads SGHTA; CDR2 reads FQGNSA. Trimming took 5 bases from V and 0 from J, leaving 10 bases between them. The CDR3 loop spans 14 amino acids. Combining the CDR3 with reference TRBV7-2 and TRBJ2-5 gives the whole variable domain GAGVSQSPSNKVTEKGKDVELRCDPISGHTALYWYRQSLGQGLEFLIYFQGNSAPDKSGLPSDRFSAERTGGSVSTLTIQRTQQEDSAVYLCASSARLYQETQYFGPGTRLLVL.

The chain couples TRBV19 to TRBJ1-1; TRBD1 matches 8 bases. Germline V gives CDR1 LNHDA, CDR2 SQIVND (reference sequence). V shed 4 bases, J shed 3 bases, and the junction held 7 bases outside the gene matches. CDR3 length: 15 amino acids. Here the CDR3 reads CASSTLTGVDTEAFF. CDR3 nucleotide sequence: TGTGCCAGTAGTACCTTGACAGGGGTAGACACTGAAGCTTTCTTT.

This clonotype showed up many times. The rearrangement joins TRBV10-3 to TRBJ2-5; no reliable D call. The CDR3 sequence is 16 residues long. V lost 0 bases, J lost 1 base, and 12 bases lay in between. The germline gives CDR1 ENHRY, CDR2 SYGVKD. The CDR3 region is CAISESKMGSQETQYF. CDR3 bases: TGTGCCATCAGTGAGTCGAAGATGGGCAGCCAAGAGACCCAGTACTTC.

This chain connects TRBV7-9 to TRBJ2-5; D is ambiguous. The germline gives CDR1 SEHNR, CDR2 FQNEAQ (reference sequence). The CDR3 consists of 13 residues. V dropped 0 bases and J dropped 4 bases, with 6 bases sitting between them. The CDR3 coding sequence is TGTGCCAGCAGCTTAGCGGGCGGAGAGACCCAGTACTTC. Translation gives CASSLAGGETQYF.